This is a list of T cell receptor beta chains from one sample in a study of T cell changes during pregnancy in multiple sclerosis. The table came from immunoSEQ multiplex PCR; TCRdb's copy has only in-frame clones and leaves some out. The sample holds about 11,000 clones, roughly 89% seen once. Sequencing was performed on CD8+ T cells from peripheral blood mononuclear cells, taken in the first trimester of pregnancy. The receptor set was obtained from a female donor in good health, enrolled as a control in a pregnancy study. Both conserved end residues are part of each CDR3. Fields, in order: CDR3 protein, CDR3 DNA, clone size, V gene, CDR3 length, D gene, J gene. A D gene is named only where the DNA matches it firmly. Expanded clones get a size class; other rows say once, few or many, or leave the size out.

CDR3: CASSPDRGYTGELFF
DNA: TGTGCCAGCAGCCCCGACAGGGGGTACACCGGGGAGCTGTTTTTT
size: .
V: TRBV11-2
length: 15
D: TRBD1
J: TRBJ2-2

CDR3: CASTLPREYQGFYGYTF
DNA: TGTGCCAGCACCCTACCCAGAGAATATCAGGGGTTCTATGGCTACACCTTC
size: once
V: TRBV11-2
length: 17
D: .
J: TRBJ1-2

CDR3: CASSITSGADEQFF
DNA: TGTGCCAGCTCAATAACTAGCGGGGCGGATGAGCAGTTCTTC
size: .
V: TRBV18
length: 14
D: TRBD2
J: TRBJ2-1

CDR3: CAWNDYRGAGDEQYF
DNA: TGTGCCTGGAATGATTATAGGGGTGCAGGCGACGAGCAGTACTTC
size: .
V: TRBV30
length: 15
D: .
J: TRBJ2-7

CDR3: CASSDSRDYNEQFF
DNA: TGTGCCAGCAGTGACAGCCGGGACTACAATGAGCAGTTCTTC
size: .
V: TRBV6-4
length: 14
D: .
J: TRBJ2-1

CDR3: CASSPLGGRGYTF
DNA: TGTGCCAGCAGCCCCCTCGGGGGGAGAGGCTACACCTTC
size: .
V: TRBV7-8
length: 13
D: .
J: TRBJ1-2

CDR3: CASSDSRGGADTQYF
DNA: TGTGCCAGCAGTGACTCGCGGGGGGGAGCAGATACGCAGTATTTT
size: .
V: TRBV6-4
length: 15
D: TRBD2
J: TRBJ2-3

CDR3: CASTATLAGSTGELFF
DNA: TGTGCCAGCACCGCAACACTAGCGGGGTCTACCGGGGAGCTGTTTTTT
size: .
V: TRBV11-1
length: 16
D: TRBD2
J: TRBJ2-2

CDR3: CASPGGAGDTQYF
DNA: TGTGCCAGTCCCGGGGGGGCAGGGGATACGCAGTATTTT
size: .
V: TRBV11-2
length: 13
D: TRBD2
J: TRBJ2-3

CDR3: CASSPAGRGRYNEQFF
DNA: TGTGCCAGCAGCCCGGCTGGCAGGGGACGATACAATGAGCAGTTCTTC
size: .
V: TRBV7-2
length: 16
D: .
J: TRBJ2-1

CDR3: CASSGLTSGGPSTDTQYF
DNA: TGTGCCAGCAGCGGACTCACTAGCGGGGGGCCGTCCACAGATACGCAGTATTTT
size: .
V: TRBV9
length: 18
D: TRBD2
J: TRBJ2-3

CDR3: CASSDRNTEAFF
DNA: TGTGCCAGCAGCGACAGGAACACTGAAGCTTTCTTT
size: .
V: TRBV7-9
length: 12
D: .
J: TRBJ1-1

CDR3: CAWSKPPRLSRTYEQYF
DNA: TGTGCCTGGAGTAAGCCCCCAAGGTTGAGTAGGACTTACGAGCAGTACTTC
size: .
V: TRBV30
length: 17
D: .
J: TRBJ2-7

CDR3: CASSFGSNYEQYF
DNA: TGTGCCAGCAGCTTCGGGTCGAACTACGAGCAGTACTTC
size: .
V: TRBV5-8
length: 13
D: .
J: TRBJ2-7

CDR3: CASRATGTNYGYTF
DNA: TGTGCCAGCAGGGCGACAGGGACTAACTATGGCTACACCTTC
size: .
V: TRBV27
length: 14
D: TRBD1
J: TRBJ1-2

CDR3: CASSYSMGPMNTEAFF
DNA: TGTGCCAGCAGTTACTCGATGGGGCCCATGAACACTGAAGCTTTCTTT
size: .
V: TRBV6-5
length: 16
D: .
J: TRBJ1-1

CDR3: CASSELAGDTGELFF
DNA: TGTGCCAGCAGTGAGCTAGCGGGGGACACCGGGGAGCTGTTTTTT
size: .
V: TRBV25-1
length: 15
D: TRBD2
J: TRBJ2-2

CDR3: CASSQQGYSNQPQHF
DNA: TGCGCCAGCAGCCAACAGGGTTATAGCAATCAGCCCCAGCATTTT
size: .
V: TRBV4-3
length: 15
D: .
J: TRBJ1-5

CDR3: CASSLFTGGGHQPQHF
DNA: TGTGCCAGCAGTTTATTTACAGGGGGAGGACATCAGCCCCAGCATTTT
size: .
V: TRBV27
length: 16
D: TRBD1
J: TRBJ1-5

CDR3: CASSQDRQGNQPQHF
DNA: TGCGCCAGCAGCCAAGACCGACAGGGAAATCAGCCCCAGCATTTT
size: .
V: TRBV4-3
length: 15
D: TRBD1
J: TRBJ1-5

CDR3: CASSLYARGQAYGYTF
DNA: TGTGCCAGCAGTTTATACGCGAGAGGACAGGCCTATGGCTACACCTTC
size: .
V: TRBV27
length: 16
D: TRBD1
J: TRBJ1-2

CDR3: CASSLTAGAYNSPLHF
DNA: TGCGCCAGCAGCTTGACGGCAGGGGCCTATAATTCACCCCTCCACTTT
size: .
V: TRBV5-1
length: 16
D: .
J: TRBJ1-6

CDR3: CASSLSGFSPEQYF
DNA: TGTGCCAGCAGCTTAAGCGGTTTTAGTCCCGAGCAGTACTTC
size: once
V: TRBV7-6
length: 14
D: .
J: TRBJ2-7

CDR3: CASSLTAAGGGGEQFF
DNA: TGTGCCAGCAGCTTAACGGCGGCGGGGGGGGGCGGTGAGCAGTTCTTC
size: .
V: TRBV7-3
length: 16
D: TRBD2
J: TRBJ2-1

CDR3: CASSILEGQGPNNYGYTF
DNA: TGTGCCAGTAGTATCTTGGAGGGACAGGGGCCAAACAACTATGGCTACACCTTC
size: .
V: TRBV19
length: 18
D: TRBD1
J: TRBJ1-2

CDR3: CASSADSGGSETQYF
DNA: TGTGCCAGCAGTGCGGATAGCGGGGGATCAGAGACCCAGTACTTC
size: few
V: TRBV6-1
length: 15
D: TRBD2
J: TRBJ2-5

CDR3: CASNTGLFSTDTQYF
DNA: TGTGCCAGCAACACTGGACTGTTTAGCACAGATACGCAGTATTTT
size: few
V: TRBV9
length: 15
D: .
J: TRBJ2-3

CDR3: CASSQATSGGNEQFF
DNA: TGTGCCAGCAGCCAGGCGACTAGCGGGGGCAATGAGCAGTTCTTC
size: .
V: TRBV4-2
length: 15
D: TRBD2
J: TRBJ2-1

CDR3: CASSVDGAYGYTF
DNA: TGTGCCAGCAGCGTAGATGGAGCCTATGGCTACACCTTC
size: .
V: TRBV9
length: 13
D: .
J: TRBJ1-2

CDR3: CASSDQGHGEQYF
DNA: TGTGCCAGCAGTGACCAGGGCCATGGTGAGCAGTACTTC
size: .
V: TRBV6-1
length: 13
D: .
J: TRBJ2-7

CDR3: CAWSVTAGFPGELFF
DNA: TGTGCCTGGAGTGTCACCGCAGGGTTCCCAGGGGAGCTGTTTTTT
size: .
V: TRBV30
length: 15
D: .
J: TRBJ2-2

CDR3: CASMGTGATEAFF
DNA: TGTGCCAGCATGGGGACAGGGGCTACTGAAGCTTTCTTT
size: .
V: TRBV4-2
length: 13
D: TRBD1
J: TRBJ1-1

CDR3: CAISESGGAGTEAFF
DNA: TGTGCCATCAGTGAGTCGGGAGGGGCGGGCACTGAAGCTTTCTTT
size: .
V: TRBV10-3
length: 15
D: .
J: TRBJ1-1

CDR3: CASSQETAMNTEAFF
DNA: TGCGCCAGCAGCCAAGAGACAGCCATGAACACTGAAGCTTTCTTT
size: large
V: TRBV4-1
length: 15
D: .
J: TRBJ1-1

CDR3: CASSELDRAYEQYF
DNA: TGTGCCAGCAGTGAGCTTGACAGGGCTTACGAGCAGTACTTC
size: .
V: TRBV2
length: 14
D: TRBD1
J: TRBJ2-7

CDR3: CASSSPGEGVNSPLHF
DNA: TGTGCCAGCAGCTCACCGGGGGAGGGGGTAAATTCACCCCTCCACTTT
size: .
V: TRBV5-6
length: 16
D: .
J: TRBJ1-6

CDR3: CASSLYAAGGGQPQHF
DNA: TGTGCCAGCAGTTTATACGCCGCAGGGGGCGGGCAGCCCCAGCATTTT
size: .
V: TRBV27
length: 16
D: TRBD1
J: TRBJ1-5

CDR3: CASSLFAGTDYEQYF
DNA: TGTGCCAGCAGCTTATTTGCCGGGACAGACTACGAGCAGTACTTC
size: .
V: TRBV11-2
length: 15
D: TRBD1
J: TRBJ2-7

CDR3: CASSPDLASYNSPLHF
DNA: TGTGCCAGCAGCCCGGACTTGGCCTCCTATAATTCACCCCTCCACTTT
size: medium-sized
V: TRBV7-9
length: 16
D: .
J: TRBJ1-6

CDR3: CASSSWQGDTEAFF
DNA: TGTGCCAGCAGCTCCTGGCAGGGTGACACTGAAGCTTTCTTT
size: .
V: TRBV11-1
length: 14
D: .
J: TRBJ1-1

CDR3: CSVIGGGLAGGNTQYF
DNA: TGCAGCGTTATCGGGGGGGGACTAGCGGGGGGTAATACGCAGTATTTT
size: .
V: TRBV29-1
length: 16
D: TRBD2
J: TRBJ2-3

CDR3: CAWNTGNSPLHF
DNA: TGTGCCTGGAATACAGGGAATTCACCCCTCCACTTT
size: .
V: TRBV30
length: 12
D: .
J: TRBJ1-6

CDR3: CASSHWALTGLEGYTF
DNA: TGCGCCAGCAGCCACTGGGCCTTGACAGGGTTAGAGGGCTACACCTTC
size: .
V: TRBV5-1
length: 16
D: TRBD1
J: TRBJ1-2

CDR3: CASSSQEYEQYF
DNA: TGTGCCAGCAGCTCCCAGGAATACGAGCAGTACTTC
size: .
V: TRBV11-2
length: 12
D: .
J: TRBJ2-7

CDR3: CASSRGTGSYEQYF
DNA: TGTGCCAGCAGCAGAGGGACAGGGAGCTACGAGCAGTACTTC
size: .
V: TRBV11-2
length: 14
D: TRBD1
J: TRBJ2-7

CDR3: CASSLGGRTF
DNA: TGTGCCAGCAGCTTGGGCGGCCGCACCTTC
size: .
V: TRBV5-6
length: 10
D: .
J: TRBJ1-2

CDR3: CASSLAFGTQYF
DNA: TGCGCCAGCAGCTTGGCGTTCGGGACCCAGTACTTC
size: few
V: TRBV5-1
length: 12
D: .
J: TRBJ2-5

CDR3: CASSQNPSQANTEAFF
DNA: TGCGCCAGCAGCCAAAACCCCTCACAGGCGAACACTGAAGCTTTCTTT
size: .
V: TRBV4-3
length: 16
D: .
J: TRBJ1-1

CDR3: CASSAGRGSSNEQFF
DNA: TGTGCCAGCAGCGCAGGTAGAGGGAGCTCAAATGAGCAGTTCTTC
size: .
V: TRBV6-4
length: 15
D: .
J: TRBJ2-1

CDR3: CASRRGSGHTDTQYF
DNA: TGTGCCAGCAGGAGGGGGAGCGGACACACAGATACGCAGTATTTT
size: .
V: TRBV2
length: 15
D: .
J: TRBJ2-3

CDR3: CASSVGDSIDYEQYF
DNA: TGTGCCAGCAGCGTAGGGGACAGCATCGATTACGAGCAGTACTTC
size: .
V: TRBV9
length: 15
D: TRBD1
J: TRBJ2-7

CDR3: CASIEGGEMNTEAFF
DNA: TGTGCCAGCATCGAGGGGGGGGAGATGAACACTGAAGCTTTCTTT
size: .
V: TRBV2
length: 15
D: .
J: TRBJ1-1

CDR3: CASTSGGDEQYF
DNA: TGTGCCAGTACCTCCGGGGGGGACGAGCAGTACTTC
size: .
V: TRBV19
length: 12
D: TRBD2
J: TRBJ2-7

CDR3: CASRADYGYTF
DNA: TGTGCCAGCAGGGCCGACTATGGCTACACCTTC
size: .
V: TRBV27
length: 11
D: .
J: TRBJ1-2

CDR3: CASSPGSYYEQYF
DNA: TGTGCCAGCAGCCCCGGGAGCTACTACGAGCAGTACTTC
size: .
V: TRBV27
length: 13
D: .
J: TRBJ2-7